A selection of T cell receptor beta chains follows, all from one sample in a study of OX40 agonist ivuxolimab in advanced cancers. Profiling relied on immunoSEQ multiplex PCR, and the TCRdb table lists in-frame clones only, not all of them. This sample has 83,000 or so clones; 70% to 85% occur once, and the top ten carry under 8%. This material consisted of CD4+ or CD8+ T cells sorted from blood, taken in a trial of the OX40 agonist ivuxolimab. The receptor source for this set is an adult with an advanced solid tumor such as melanoma, head and neck, liver or kidney cancer. The CDR3 runs from the conserved cysteine through the conserved F or W. The D gene is left open where the match is weak. Expanded clones get a size class; other rows say once, few or many, or leave the size out.

D	size	V	J	CDR3	DNA
TRBD1	-	TRBV19	TRBJ1-3	CASSLLILGQGATGNTIYF	TGTGCCAGTAGTCTACTGATTCTGGGACAGGGGGCTACGGGAAACACCATATATTTT
-	-	TRBV4-1	TRBJ2-3	CASSQEKTADTQYF	TGCGCCAGCAGCCAAGAGAAAACGGCAGATACGCAGTATTTT
-	few	TRBV7-9	TRBJ1-5	CASSPRGGGSQPQHF	TGTGCCAGCAGCCCTCGTGGGGGCGGGAGTCAGCCCCAGCATTTT
-	-	TRBV7-3	TRBJ2-3	CASSPDYGGDTQYF	TGTGCCAGCAGCCCCGACTACGGGGGTGATACGCAGTATTTT
-	-	TRBV18	TRBJ1-1	CASSPGQLARNTEAFF	TGTGCCAGCTCCCCAGGGCAGCTAGCAAGGAACACTGAAGCTTTCTTT
TRBD1	-	TRBV5-5	TRBJ2-7	CASSLQGAFFYEQYF	TGTGCCAGCAGCTTACAGGGGGCATTTTTCTACGAGCAGTACTTC
TRBD1	-	TRBV10-3	TRBJ1-2	CAISGPGQGSYGYTF	TGTGCCATCAGTGGACCGGGACAGGGATCATATGGCTACACCTTC
-	-	TRBV10-3	TRBJ2-2	CATKDSDTGELFF	TGTGCCACCAAGGACAGCGACACCGGGGAGCTGTTTTTT
-	-	TRBV6-1	TRBJ1-5	CASSEAHIKGNQPQHF	TGTGCCAGCAGTGAAGCGCATATTAAGGGGAATCAGCCCCAGCATTTT
-	-	TRBV5-5	TRBJ2-7	CASSLSYLEQYF	TGTGCCAGCAGCTTGAGCTATTTAGAGCAGTACTTC
TRBD2	-	TRBV10-3	TRBJ2-2	CAISPGTSGRTGELFF	TGTGCCATCAGTCCCGGGACTAGCGGGCGCACCGGGGAGCTGTTTTTT
-	-	TRBV5-4	TRBJ1-1	CASSGTRNTEAFF	TGTGCCAGCAGCGGGACTAGGAACACTGAAGCTTTCTTT
-	once	TRBV5-8	TRBJ2-7	CASSYDGYYEQYF	TGTGCCAGCAGTTACGACGGCTACTACGAGCAGTACTTC
TRBD2	-	TRBV5-1	TRBJ2-3	CASSWGRTSGGSTDTQYF	TGCGCCAGCAGCTGGGGCCGGACTAGCGGGGGTAGCACAGATACGCAGTATTTT
TRBD1	-	TRBV11-2	TRBJ2-7	CASSPRTGLAYEQYF	TGTGCCAGCAGCCCCCGGACAGGGTTGGCCTACGAGCAGTACTTC
TRBD2	-	TRBV15	TRBJ2-3	CATSSPGTSRATDTQYF	TGTGCCACCAGCAGTCCCGGGACTAGTCGGGCCACAGATACGCAGTATTTT
-	-	TRBV7-2	TRBJ1-2	CASSPREALYGYTF	TGTGCCAGCAGCCCCCGGGAGGCCTTATATGGCTACACCTTC
-	-	TRBV2	TRBJ1-5	CASGLTGTNQPQHF	TGTGCCAGCGGCTTGACAGGAACTAATCAGCCCCAGCATTTT
TRBD2	-	TRBV5-1	TRBJ2-3	CASSPNAGGSADTQYF	TGCGCCAGCAGCCCTAATGCGGGGGGATCGGCAGATACGCAGTATTTT
TRBD1	-	TRBV7-8	TRBJ2-7	CASTLRGPYQDEQYF	TGTGCCAGCACCCTCAGGGGGCCATATCAAGACGAGCAGTACTTC
TRBD2	-	TRBV4-3	TRBJ2-3	CASSPRPGGTDTQYF	TGCGCCAGCAGCCCCAGGCCGGGAGGGACAGATACGCAGTATTTT
-	-	TRBV30	TRBJ2-5	CAWSGQETQYF	TGTGCCTGGAGTGGCCAAGAGACCCAGTACTTC
TRBD1	-	TRBV5-6	TRBJ1-5	CASSLAGGRQPQHF	TGTGCCAGCAGCTTGGCAGGGGGCCGCCAGCCCCAGCATTTT
-	-	TRBV7-2	TRBJ2-7	CASSLVGGEDEQYF	TGTGCCAGCAGCTTAGTGGGGGGAGAGGACGAGCAGTACTTC
-	-	TRBV16	TRBJ2-1	CASSQSVLGGEQFF	TGTGCCAGCAGCCAATCGGTACTAGGCGGTGAGCAGTTCTTC
-	-	TRBV5-4	TRBJ2-2	CASSWDFNTGELFF	TGTGCCAGCAGCTGGGACTTTAACACCGGGGAGCTGTTTTTT
TRBD1	-	TRBV9	TRBJ1-3	CASSLQGTAGNTIYF	TGTGCCAGCAGCCTCCAAGGGACAGCTGGAAACACCATATATTTT
-	-	TRBV6-5	TRBJ1-1	CASRAVFTPNTEAFF	TGTGCCAGCAGAGCAGTTTTTACACCGAACACTGAAGCTTTCTTT
-	few	TRBV6-6	TRBJ2-2	CASRPHGRANTGELFF	TGTGCCAGCAGACCTCACGGCCGCGCGAACACCGGGGAGCTGTTTTTT
TRBD2	few	TRBV5-1	TRBJ2-1	CASSLGLAVYNEQFF	TGCGCCAGCAGCTTGGGGCTAGCGGTCTACAATGAGCAGTTCTTC
TRBD1	-	TRBV4-1	TRBJ1-5	CASSENQGGASNQPQHF	TGCGCCAGCAGCGAGAACCAGGGGGGCGCGAGCAATCAGCCCCAGCATTTT
TRBD1	-	TRBV6-1	TRBJ1-2	CASSEDRDYGYTF	TGTGCCAGCAGTGAGGACAGGGACTATGGCTACACCTTC
-	-	TRBV7-8	TRBJ1-1	CASSTKQGNTEAFF	TGTGCCAGCAGCACTAAACAGGGGAACACTGAAGCTTTCTTT
-	-	TRBV5-4	TRBJ1-2	CASSLGSGNYGYTF	TGTGCCAGCAGCTTGGGGTCAGGAAACTATGGCTACACCTTC
-	-	TRBV10-1	TRBJ2-1	CASSESRGRGSYNEQFF	TGCGCCAGCAGTGAGTCTCGGGGCAGGGGAAGCTACAATGAGCAGTTCTTC
TRBD2	-	TRBV18	TRBJ2-3	CASSTSGTSGTTQYF	TGTGCCAGCTCGACCTCCGGGACTAGCGGGACCACGCAGTATTTT
-	-	TRBV19	TRBJ1-4	CASSIHEKLFF	TGTGCCAGTAGTATTCATGAAAAACTGTTTTTT
TRBD1	-	TRBV30	TRBJ2-1	CAWNTGVEQFF	TGTGCCTGGAATACAGGGGTTGAGCAGTTCTTC
TRBD1	-	TRBV27	TRBJ2-7	CASSLWGQGIEQYF	TGTGCCAGCAGTTTATGGGGACAGGGGATCGAGCAGTACTTC
-	-	TRBV6-5	TRBJ1-6	CASSSRPSGGQSPLHF	TGTGCCAGCAGTTCTCGCCCTTCGGGGGGCCAATCACCCCTCCACTTT
TRBD2	few	TRBV7-2	TRBJ2-3	CASSLGASGSTDTQYF	TGTGCCAGCAGCCTCGGGGCTAGCGGTAGCACAGATACGCAGTATTTT
-	-	TRBV6-5	TRBJ1-6	CASSYGSYNSPLHF	TGTGCCAGCAGTTATGGGTCCTATAATTCACCCCTCCACTTT
-	-	TRBV27	TRBJ2-7	CASSASYDRPYEQYF	TGTGCCAGCAGTGCTTCATACGACAGGCCCTACGAGCAGTACTTC
TRBD1	few	TRBV19	TRBJ2-1	CASSVTGGAYNEQFF	TGTGCCAGTAGTGTTACAGGGGGCGCCTACAATGAGCAGTTCTTC
-	few	TRBV21-1	TRBJ1-2	CASSKSTDSAF	TGTGCCAGCAGCAAGTCGACAGACTCGGCCTTC
TRBD1	once	TRBV7-9	TRBJ1-1	CAITGGGEAFF	TGTGCCATTACAGGGGGAGGTGAAGCTTTCTTT
TRBD2	-	TRBV4-2	TRBJ2-7	CASSHRREGRYEQYF	TGTGCCAGCAGCCATAGGCGGGAGGGCCGCTACGAGCAGTACTTC
TRBD1	-	TRBV5-5	TRBJ2-7	CASSAGQGIGYEQYF	TGTGCCAGCAGCGCGGGACAGGGAATTGGGTACGAGCAGTACTTC
TRBD1	-	TRBV27	TRBJ2-7	CASRMGQGAGEQYF	TGTGCCAGCAGAATGGGACAGGGGGCAGGGGAGCAGTACTTC
-	-	TRBV6-1	TRBJ1-5	CASSGPNSNQPQHF	TGTGCCAGCAGTGGCCCTAATAGCAATCAGCCCCAGCATTTT
-	-	TRBV5-1	TRBJ2-2	CASSLRGGGMVTGELFF	TGCGCCAGCAGCCTCCGGGGAGGGGGCATGGTAACCGGGGAGCTGTTTTTT
-	-	TRBV27	TRBJ2-4	CASRPLIEDIQYF	TGTGCCAGCAGACCTTTAATAGAAGACATTCAGTACTTC
-	-	TRBV7-9	TRBJ1-6	CASSQSSYGSPLHF	TGTGCCAGCAGCCAATCCAGCTATGGGTCACCCCTCCACTTT